These 8 T cell receptor beta chains were sequenced from one sample in a study of blood T cell repertoires in COVID-19. Data came from immunoSEQ multiplex PCR; TCRdb stores just in-frame clones and leaves some out. The table lists 400,000 to 450,000 clones, 70% to 90% of them singletons, with around 0.92% in the top ten. Sequencing used peripheral blood. The receptor source for this set is a man aged 18 to 30 with COVID-19, enrolled during active disease.

This clone was picked up one time. V is TRBV13 and J is TRBJ1-1; 7 bases match TRBD1. The CDR3 runs 15 residues. With 0 bases clipped from V and 6 bases from J, the junction kept 7 bases outside the gene matches. CDR1 is PRHDT, CDR2 FYEKMQ, per germline (reference sequence). CDR3 protein: CASSLGAQGVAEAFF. CDR3 nucleotides: TGTGCCAGCAGCTTAGGGGCCCAGGGGGTAGCTGAAGCTTTCTTT.

This sequence joins TRBV19 and TRBJ2-7; 8 nucleotides line up with TRBD1. J was trimmed by 5 bases and V by 4 bases; bases with no gene match: 25. The CDR3 is 20 amino acids. CDR1 is LNHDA and CDR2 is SQIVND in the germline V gene (reference sequence). CDR3 DNA sequence: TGTGCCAGTAGTACCCAATCCGGGACAGGAGGACCCGACTTCGTGGACGAGCAGTACTTC. Translated, it gives CASSTQSGTGGPDFVDEQYF.

CDR3 DNA: TGCGCCCGTCGGTCTGGGACAGGGTTCCCCCCAGAAGAGACCCAGTACTTC. Translation gives CARRSGTGFPPEETQYF. V usage is TRBV10-1 and J usage is TRBJ2-5; 9 nucleotides agree with TRBD1. This CDR3 is 17 amino acids long. Germline V gives CDR1 WNHNN, CDR2 SYGVQD (reference sequence). The V gene end was trimmed by 11 bases and the J gene end by 3 bases; junction bases not matched to a gene: 19.

J is TRBJ2-5 and V is TRBV9; 9 bases align to TRBD2. Trimming at V came to 4 bases and at J to 5 bases, leaving 12 bases not matched to a gene. Per germline, CDR1 SGDLS and CDR2 YYNGEE. The CDR3 loop spans 16 amino acids. The CDR3 reads CASSPASREGLETQYF. In DNA, the CDR3 is TGTGCCAGCAGCCCGGCGTCGCGGGAGGGCCTTGAGACCCAGTACTTC.

The gene calls are TRBV18 and TRBJ2-5; D call uncertain. The CDR3 covers 15 residues. Germline V gives CDR1 KGHSH, CDR2 LQKENI. The V and J ends lost 8 bases and 2 bases respectively, with 18 bases between them. The CDR3 reads CASTTARSAQETQYF. The CDR3 coding sequence is TGTGCCAGCACAACCGCGCGCAGCGCACAAGAGACCCAGTACTTC.

The chain carries TRBV24-1 and TRBJ1-2, with 9 positions matching TRBD1. The junction had 8 bases not matched to a gene; V was cut back by 5 bases and J by 5 bases. CDR1 is KGHDR, CDR2 SFDVKD, per germline. CDR3 length: 15 residues. The CDR3 loop is CATSGGQGYPYGYTF. The CDR3 DNA sequence: TGTGCCACCAGTGGCGGACAGGGGTACCCTTATGGCTACACCTTC.

The rearrangement joins TRBV2 to TRBJ2-5, with D uncertain. There are 13 residues in the CDR3. V lost 5 bases and J 5 bases, leaving 12 bases between the germline ends. The germline V gene has CDR1 SNHLY and CDR2 FYNNEI. CDR3 coding DNA: TGTGCCAGCAGTAGAGACACCGCCGAGACCCAGTACTTC. This sequence encodes CASSRDTAETQYF.

J is TRBJ2-3 and V is TRBV7-3; no reliable D call. V dropped 5 bases and J dropped 0 bases, with 6 bases sitting between them. Germline assignment: CDR1 SGHTA and CDR2 FQGTGA. This CDR3 comprises 13 residues. CDR3 sequence: CASSLSSTDTQYF. For the CDR3, the DNA is TGTGCCAGCAGCCTCTCGAGCACAGATACGCAGTATTTT.